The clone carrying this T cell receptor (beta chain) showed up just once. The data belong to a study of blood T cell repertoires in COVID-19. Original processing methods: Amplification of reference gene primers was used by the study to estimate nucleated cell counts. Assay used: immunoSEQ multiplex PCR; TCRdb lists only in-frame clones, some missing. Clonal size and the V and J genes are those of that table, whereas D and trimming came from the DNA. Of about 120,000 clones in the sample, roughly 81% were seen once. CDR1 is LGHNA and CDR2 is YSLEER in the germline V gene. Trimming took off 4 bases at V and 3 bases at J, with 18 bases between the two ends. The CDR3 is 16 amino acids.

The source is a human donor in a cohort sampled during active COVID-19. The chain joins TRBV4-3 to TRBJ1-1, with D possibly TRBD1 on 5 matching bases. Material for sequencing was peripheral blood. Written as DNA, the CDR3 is TGCGCCAGCAGCCCGGCTGGCGGGGCCGGTTACACTGAAGCTTTCTTT. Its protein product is CASSPAGGAGYTEAFF.